This T cell receptor (beta chain) derives from a study of cytomegalovirus exposure and HLA in healthy donors. TCRdb keeps only in-frame clones here, not all; method: immunoSEQ multiplex PCR. The sample lists 150,000 to 200,000 clones, roughly 84% occurring once. The sample was PBMCs. The source of this sequence is a man younger than 30 in good health and CMV-seropositive.

DNA of the CDR3: TGCAGCGTTGAAGGTGGAACAGGGGCGGAATCCTACGAGCAGTACTTC. The encoded protein is CSVEGGTGAESYEQYF. The V and J genes are TRBV29-1 and TRBJ2-7; 7 nucleotides match TRBD1. V was pared by 1 base and J by 1 base, with 10 bases of the junction left unmatched. The CDR3 runs to 16 residues. Germline V CDR1 and CDR2: SQVTM, ANQGSEA.